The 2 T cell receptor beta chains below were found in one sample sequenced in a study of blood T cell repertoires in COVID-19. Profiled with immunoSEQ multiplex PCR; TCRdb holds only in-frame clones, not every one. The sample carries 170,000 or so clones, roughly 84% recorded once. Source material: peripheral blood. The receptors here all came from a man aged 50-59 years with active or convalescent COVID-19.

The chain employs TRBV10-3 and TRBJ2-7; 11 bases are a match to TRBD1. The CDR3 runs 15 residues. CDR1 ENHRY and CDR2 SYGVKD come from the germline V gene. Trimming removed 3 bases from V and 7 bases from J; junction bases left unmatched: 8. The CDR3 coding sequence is TGTGCCATCAGTGAAGGGGACAGGGGGTTCGGAGAGCAGTACTTC. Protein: CAISEGDRGFGEQYF.

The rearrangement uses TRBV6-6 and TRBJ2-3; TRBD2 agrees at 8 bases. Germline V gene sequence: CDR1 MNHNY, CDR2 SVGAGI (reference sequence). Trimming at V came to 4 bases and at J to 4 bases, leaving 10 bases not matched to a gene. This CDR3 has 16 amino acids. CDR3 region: CASSFPRGGLADTQYF. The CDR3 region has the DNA TGTGCCAGCAGTTTCCCTCGGGGGGGCTTGGCAGATACGCAGTATTTT.